This T cell receptor (beta chain) was sequenced in a study of response to subunit inactivated influenza vaccine. Germline V lookup: CDR1 DFQATT, CDR2 SNEGSKA (reference sequence). This CDR3 spans 14 amino acids. Germline trimming cut 4 bases from V and 4 bases from J; bases unmatched to any gene: 9. TCRdb reprocessed the RT-PCR reads via MiXCR and lists one record per CDR3 protein. The table includes 540,000 or so distinct CDR3 sequences, 10% to 15% detected once. Ten or more counts support this clonotype. This material consisted of PBMCs from blood, taken roughly 45 days after vaccination. The TCR was taken from a man aged 50 to 59 who received an inactivated influenza vaccine. The gene calls are TRBV20-1 and TRBJ2-7, with TRBD1 identical over 8 bases. The CDR3 loop reads CSAKSGTGGYEQYF. In DNA, the CDR3 is TGCAGTGCTAAATCCGGGACAGGAGGTTACGAGCAGTACTTC.